The clone carrying this T cell receptor beta chain was detected once. Its cognate antigen is unknown. About 540 ng RNA was reverse transcribed with alpha and beta constant-region primers. Alpha and beta chain libraries were made separately by chain-specific third strand synthesis with multiplexing indices. Each molecule carried a 12-nucleotide identifier made of two joined random hexamers added before amplification. Using its own MiXCR run on the 5' RACE reads, TCRdb lists one record per CDR3 protein. This table holds some 7,600 distinct CDR3 sequences, more than 8% found once. The germline V and J ends were trimmed by 3 bases and 1 base, with 14 bases remaining between them. The germline CDR1 and CDR2 sequences are SGHTA and FQGNSA. This CDR3 spans 16 amino acids. The data belong to a study of HIV-infected patients and healthy controls. Regarding the study as a whole: Compared with controls, mean Gini indices were significantly raised in HIV-infected repertoires, possibly indicating oligoclonality.

Whole blood was used without fractionation, so all unsorted peripheral T cells were included. An approximately 2.4 ml peripheral blood sample was taken for RNA. Enrollment excluded donors with tumors, hepatitis B or C, or recent vaccination. The V and J genes are TRBV7-2 and TRBJ2-3; D not certain. Material: blood, obtained before antiretroviral therapy. The clonotype originates from an adult with HIV infection. The CDR3 reads CASSFPAPGRTDTQYF. The CDR3 DNA reads as TGTGCCAGCAGCTTCCCCGCGCCGGGCCGCACAGATACGCAGTATTTT.